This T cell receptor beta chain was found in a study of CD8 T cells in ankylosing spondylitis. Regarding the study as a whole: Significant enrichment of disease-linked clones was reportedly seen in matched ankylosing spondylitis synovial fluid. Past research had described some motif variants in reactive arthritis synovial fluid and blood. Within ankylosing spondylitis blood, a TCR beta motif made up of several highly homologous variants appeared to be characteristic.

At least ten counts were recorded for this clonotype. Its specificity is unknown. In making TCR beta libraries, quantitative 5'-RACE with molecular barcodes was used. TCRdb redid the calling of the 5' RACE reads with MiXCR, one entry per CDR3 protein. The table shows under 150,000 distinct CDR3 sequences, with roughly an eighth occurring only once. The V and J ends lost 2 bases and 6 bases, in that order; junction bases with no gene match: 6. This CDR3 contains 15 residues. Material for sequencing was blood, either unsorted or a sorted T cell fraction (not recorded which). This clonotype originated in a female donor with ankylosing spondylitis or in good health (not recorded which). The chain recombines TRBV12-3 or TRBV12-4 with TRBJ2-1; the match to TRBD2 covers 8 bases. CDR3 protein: CASSLFRLAGNEQFF. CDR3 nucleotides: TGTGCCAGCAGTTTATTTCGGCTAGCGGGCAATGAGCAGTTCTTC.